Below are 22 T cell receptor beta chains sequenced from a single sample in a study of shared clonotypes between healthy human individuals. The assay was immunoSEQ multiplex PCR, and TCRdb's table has in-frame clones only and misses some. The repertoire consists of some 1.5 million clones, with 98% occurring once and the leading ten covering roughly 0.4%. The sequencing input was naive CD4+ T cells sorted from blood. This sample's subset: CD45RA+ positively selected. The receptor set was obtained from a man aged 25-45 years in good health.

The chain has TRBV10-2 and TRBJ2-5; D may be TRBD1 (6 bases). This CDR3 is built from 13 residues. Germline CDR1 reads WSHSY; CDR2 reads SAAADI. Trimming took 6 bases from V and 0 from J, leaving 8 bases between them. In nucleotides, the CDR3 is TGCGCCAGCAGAAGACAGGACCAAGAGACCCAGTACTTC. Encoded protein: CASRRQDQETQYF.

This clone was detected once. CDR3 in DNA: TGTGCCAGCAGTCTCCTCGCCGGGACGGGTAAAGGGTCCAATGAGCAGTTCTTC. Translating gives CASSLLAGTGKGSNEQFF. The chain has TRBV28 and TRBJ2-1; D is possibly TRBD1 or TRBD2 (5 bases each). Trimming removed 5 bases from V and 6 bases from J, with 26 bases in between. Germline V lookup: CDR1 MDHEN, CDR2 SYDVKM. The CDR3 totals 18 residues.

The chain joins TRBV5-1 to TRBJ1-2, with TRBD1 identical over 8 bases. CDR1 is SGHRS and CDR2 is YFSETQ in the germline V gene. V lost 1 base to trimming and J lost 6 bases; unmatched junction nucleotides: 5. The CDR3 totals 14 residues. CDR3 sequence: CASSLPQGADGYTF. For the CDR3, the DNA is TGCGCCAGCAGCTTGCCCCAGGGGGCAGATGGCTACACCTTC.

The chain uses TRBV5-1 and TRBJ1-1; D is perhaps TRBD1 (5 bases). This CDR3 region has 16 residues. Germline V gene data show CDR1 as SGHRS and CDR2 as YFSETQ. Trimming cost V 0 bases and J 3 bases, with 15 bases left between them. The CDR3 coding sequence is TGCGCCAGCAGCTTGGGGGGCCTCTCCGGGGACACTGAAGCTTTCTTT. Residues: CASSLGGLSGDTEAFF.

V usage is TRBV27 and J usage is TRBJ1-3, with D perhaps matching TRBD1 (6 bases). Germline CDR1 MNHEY, CDR2 SMNVEV (reference sequence). The V end lost 6 bases, the J end lost 8 bases, and 17 bases lay between the germline ends. The CDR3 is 14 residues long. CDR3 in DNA: TGTGCCAGCAGCTTCGGACGGAAGGGGGACACCATATATTTT. This codes for CASSFGRKGDTIYF.

As regards this clone: The same CDR3 arises from other DNA sequences in this sample as well. V and J are TRBV28 and TRBJ1-2; 7 bases are shared with TRBD1. This CDR3 has 12 amino acids. Germline V gene data show CDR1 as MDHEN and CDR2 as SYDVKM. V trimming: 6 bases; J trimming: 8 bases; junction bases outside the gene matches: 6. Here the CDR3 DNA reads TGTGCCAGCAGCCGACAGGGATACGGCTACACCTTC. This encodes CASSRQGYGYTF.

V is TRBV5-1 and J is TRBJ2-2; 8 positions agree with TRBD1. Germline V gene sequence: CDR1 SGHRS, CDR2 YFSETQ. V was pared by 4 bases and J by 2 bases, with 7 bases of the junction left unmatched. CDR3 size: 16 residues. The CDR3 reads CASSIRQGTNTGELFF. The CDR3 DNA reads TGCGCCAGCAGCATTAGACAGGGGACTAACACCGGGGAGCTGTTTTTT. Combining the CDR3 with reference TRBV5-1 and TRBJ2-2 gives the whole variable domain KAGVTQTPRYLIKTRGQQVTLSCSPISGHRSVSWYQQTPGQGLQFLFEYFSETQRNKGNFPGRFSGRQFSNSRSEMNVSTLELGDSALYLCASSIRQGTNTGELFFGEGSRLTVL.

This sequence joins TRBV2 and TRBJ2-3; D gene unclear. The germline V gene has CDR1 SNHLY and CDR2 FYNNEI. V was pared by 7 bases and J by 6 bases, with 20 bases between. This CDR3 contains 15 residues. In nucleotides, the CDR3 is TGTGCCAGCACTGGGTTATTGGCAAAAGTGGATACGCAGTATTTT. It is translated as CASTGLLAKVDTQYF.

The rearrangement joins TRBV10-3 to TRBJ2-7, with D tentatively TRBD1 or TRBD2 (5 bases each). The CDR3 runs 12 residues. Trimming shortened V by 7 bases and J by 3 bases, and 10 bases separated the two germline ends. In germline, CDR1 is ENHRY, CDR2 SYGVKD. CDR3 region: CAITGDGYEQYF. CDR3 coding DNA: TGTGCCATCACCGGGGACGGCTACGAGCAGTACTTC.

A remark on this clone: The junction shows a germline mismatch at one end, possibly a read error. This chain links TRBV4-3 with TRBJ2-3, with 10 positions matching TRBD2. CDR3 length: 13 amino acids. From germline, CDR1 is LGHNA and CDR2 YSLEER. DNA of the CDR3: TGCGCCAGCAGCCAAGACCAAGCGGGAGGGCCCGATTTT. Protein sequence: CASSQDQAGGPDF.

This rearrangement joins TRBV6-6 to TRBJ1-1; D may be TRBD1 (5 bases). The germline gives CDR1 MNHNY, CDR2 SVGAGI (reference sequence). The CDR3 is 12 residues long. Between the trimmed V and J ends, which lost 5 bases and 3 bases, there was a span of 7 bases. This chain's CDR3 is CASSGTYTEAFF. CDR3 coding DNA: TGTGCCAGCAGTGGGACCTACACTGAAGCTTTCTTT.

The chain joins TRBV6-5 to TRBJ1-1; 7 bases match TRBD1. V shed 5 bases and J 1 base; nucleotides not matched to a gene: 4. Germline CDR1 is MNHEY and CDR2 is SVGAGI. This CDR3 is built from 14 residues. CDR3 in amino acids: CASSNRGTNTEAFF. The CDR3 DNA reads TGTGCCAGCAGTAACAGGGGCACGAACACTGAAGCTTTCTTT.

This clone was counted a single time. At the DNA level, this CDR3 is encoded by other sequences in the same sample as well. This chain links TRBV9 with TRBJ2-7; 9 bases are a match to TRBD1. This CDR3 has 13 amino acids. Germline lookup yields CDR1 SGDLS and CDR2 YYNGEE. V gave up 2 bases and J gave up 6 bases; unmatched junction bases: 3. CDR3 protein: CASSVTTGGEQYF. CDR3 sequence (DNA): TGTGCCAGCAGCGTTACGACAGGGGGCGAGCAGTACTTC. Looking up the rest from reference TRBV9 and TRBJ2-7 gives the full variable domain: DSGVTQTPKHLITATGQRVTLRCSPRSGDLSVYWYQQSLDQGLQFLIQYYNGEERAKGNILERFSAQQFPDLHSELNLSSLELGDSALYFCASSVTTGGEQYFGPGTRLTVT.

The chain carries TRBV28 and TRBJ2-1; 14 nucleotides match TRBD2. The length of the CDR3 is 15 residues. Losses at the gene ends were 5 bases for V and 7 bases for J; bases not matched to a gene: 4. Germline values: CDR1 MDHEN, CDR2 SYDVKM. This CDR3 is CASSPRLAGGNEQFF. The CDR3 DNA reads TGTGCCAGCAGTCCTAGACTAGCGGGAGGGAATGAGCAGTTCTTC.

V is TRBV7-9 and J is TRBJ2-2; TRBD2 matches at 8 bases. The CDR3 covers 14 residues. CDR1 is SEHNR, CDR2 FQNEAQ, per germline (reference sequence). J was trimmed by 6 bases and V by 6 bases; bases with no gene match: 6. The DNA of the CDR3 is TGTGCCAGCAGTCCGGGACTAGGACCCGGGGAGCTGTTTTTT. Protein product: CASSPGLGPGELFF.

The chain has TRBV2 and TRBJ1-5; tentatively, D is TRBD1 (5 bases). Trimming removed 2 bases at V and 7 bases at J, with 9 bases between. The germline gives CDR1 SNHLY, CDR2 FYNNEI. The CDR3 extends over 13 amino acids. Here the CDR3 DNA reads TGTGCCAGCAGTGAAATGGGGGACCAGCCCCAGCATTTT. Amino acids: CASSEMGDQPQHF.

The genes are TRBV6-5 and TRBJ2-2; 7 nucleotides line up with TRBD2. The CDR3 totals 15 residues. CDR1 is MNHEY and CDR2 is SVGAGI in the germline V gene. The V and J ends lost 5 bases and 1 base, in that order; junction bases with no gene match: 4. CDR3 protein: CASSPTSMNTGELFF. As DNA, the CDR3 is TGTGCCAGCAGTCCGACTAGCATGAACACCGGGGAGCTGTTTTTT.

Written as DNA, the CDR3 is TGTGCCAGCAGTCGGACAGATAACTCCTACGAGCAGTACTTC. The encoded protein is CASSRTDNSYEQYF. The chain carries TRBV6-5 and TRBJ2-7; possibly TRBD1 for D (6 bases). The CDR3 loop spans 14 amino acids. Deletions cut 5 bases from V and 0 bases from J, with 11 bases between. From germline, CDR1 is MNHEY and CDR2 SVGAGI.

The rearrangement uses TRBV6-1 and TRBJ1-2; the D gene is possibly TRBD1 (6 bases). V lost 4 bases, J lost 3 bases, and 12 bases lay in between. The CDR3 spans 14 residues. Looked up from germline, CDR1 is MNHNS and CDR2 is SASEGT. The CDR3 region has the DNA TGTGCCAGCAGTGTCTCGGACAGCTACTATGGCTACACCTTC. Amino acid sequence: CASSVSDSYYGYTF.

The gene calls are TRBV5-1 and TRBJ2-3, with D possibly TRBD2 on 6 matching bases. CDR1 and CDR2 from the germline V gene are SGHRS and YFSETQ. The V end was cut by 8 bases, the J end by 4 bases, with 17 bases between. The CDR3 sequence is 14 residues long. The CDR3 sequence is CASSEPGVADTQYF. DNA for the CDR3: TGCGCCAGTTCAGAGCCGGGAGTCGCAGATACGCAGTATTTT.

V is TRBV5-4 and J is TRBJ1-2; TRBD1 aligns across 8 bases. The CDR3 contains 14 residues. Unmatched junction bases numbered 5, after V lost 4 bases and J lost 3 bases. The germline CDR1 and CDR2 sequences are SGHNT and YYREEE (reference sequence). The CDR3: CASSPKGQDYGYTF. The CDR3 nucleotides read TGTGCCAGCAGCCCAAAGGGACAGGACTATGGCTACACCTTC.

The CDR3 bases are TGTGCCAGCAGCTGGCGGGACAGCCGAGGAAAAGAGACCCAGTACTTC. Translation gives CASSWRDSRGKETQYF. The chain couples TRBV13 to TRBJ2-5; D is perhaps TRBD1 (7 bases). The CDR3 consists of 16 residues. Deletions cut 4 bases from V and 3 bases from J, with 18 bases between. In germline, CDR1 is PRHDT, CDR2 FYEKMQ (reference sequence).